One and the same sample provided the 27 T cell receptor beta chains below, sequenced in a study of T cell repertoires in cytomegalovirus infection. No antigen is known for these receptors. TCRdb analysed the reads with MiXCR anew, one entry per CDR3 protein. The repertoire holds hundreds of thousands of distinct CDR3 sequences, roughly 33% seen once, with 15% to 20% in the top ten. The material sequenced was cultured PBMCs, taken from culture after CMV antigen stimulation. The receptors here all came from a human donor in good health (CMV status not recorded). Some clones in this sample may be carry-over from other donors' samples.

In its sample, this clonotype was seen many times. The chain is built from TRBV7-2 and TRBJ1-1; D possibly corresponds to TRBD1 (5 bases). CDR1 and CDR2 (germline): SGHTA, FQGNSA. V was clipped by 3 bases and J by 1 base, with 12 bases between them. CDR3 length: 15 amino acids. CDR3 in amino acids: CASSLTGLTNTEAFF. In DNA form, the CDR3 reads TGTGCCAGCAGCTTGACGGGACTGACGAACACTGAAGCTTTCTTT.

The chain employs TRBV7-9 and TRBJ2-5; tentative D call: TRBD2 (6 bases). This CDR3 is built from 16 residues. V dropped 1 base and J dropped 1 base, with 13 bases sitting between them. The germline gives CDR1 SEHNR, CDR2 FQNEAQ (reference sequence). CDR3 nucleotide sequence: TGTGCCAGCAGCTTAGAGCTAGAACTAGCCCAAGAGACCCAGTACTTC. Its protein product is CASSLELELAQETQYF.

On this clonotype: A single base separates this from a much larger clone, so it may be a read error. V usage is TRBV11-1 and J usage is TRBJ2-1; D remains unclear. The CDR3 has 14 residues. Germline-derived CDR1 and CDR2 are SGHAT and FQDESV (reference sequence). V was trimmed by 6 bases and J by 5 bases, leaving 14 bases between them. CDR3 DNA sequence: TGTGCCAGCAGACCGGTTCTGAGCCACAATGAGCAGTTCTTC. This codes for CASRPVLSHNEQFF. Drawing the rest from reference TRBV11-1 and TRBJ2-1, the complete variable domain is EAEVAQSPRYKITEKSQAVAFWCDPISGHATLYWYRQILGQGPELLVQFQDESVVDDSQLPKDRFSAERLKGVDSTLKIQPAELGDSAMYLCASRPVLSHNEQFFGPGTRLTVL.

The CDR3 coding sequence is TGTGCCAGCAGTTGGGGAGGGGGGGCTGTGAACACTGAAGCTTTCTTT. Translated, it gives CASSWGGGAVNTEAFF. This chain connects TRBV12-3 or TRBV12-4 to TRBJ1-1; possible D gene TRBD1, 6 bases. The V end was cut by 4 bases, the J end by 0 bases, with 15 bases between. The CDR3 consists of 16 residues.

This clonotype appeared many times. The chain links TRBV7-8 to TRBJ2-7; 7 nucleotides agree with TRBD1. Per the germline V gene, CDR1 is SGHVS and CDR2 is FQNEAQ. The V gene end was trimmed by 3 bases and the J gene end by 0 bases; junction bases not matched to a gene: 8. This CDR3 is 16 amino acids long. The CDR3 is CASSLPVQGNSYEQYF. The CDR3 bases are TGTGCCAGCAGCTTGCCGGTACAGGGGAACTCCTACGAGCAGTACTTC.

V and J are TRBV5-8 and TRBJ2-1; D gene unclear. CDR3 length equals 15 residues. Looked up from germline, CDR1 is SGHTS and CDR2 is YDEGEE. V lost 7 bases and J 0 bases, leaving 14 bases between the germline ends. CDR3 amino acids: CASVLPLSSYNEQFF. The CDR3 nucleotides read TGTGCCAGCGTACTTCCCCTTAGCTCCTACAATGAGCAGTTCTTC.

This clonotype was counted ten times or more. The rearrangement joins TRBV7-9 to TRBJ2-5, with D uncertain. Germline CDR1 is SEHNR and CDR2 is FQNEAQ (reference sequence). This CDR3 is 15 amino acids long. V was cut by 5 bases and J by 0 bases, with 13 bases left in between. CDR3 protein: CASSHGSTYQETQYF. The CDR3 DNA sequence: TGTGCCAGCAGCCATGGGTCCACCTACCAAGAGACCCAGTACTTC.

This clonotype came up a few times. The CDR3 DNA reads as TGTGCCAGCAGCCTCATGGTGCCTGGGGAGCTGTTTTTT. Translating gives CASSLMVPGELFF. The chain combines TRBV7-2 with TRBJ2-2; unclear D gene. The CDR3 extends over 13 amino acids. Germline CDR1 reads SGHTA; CDR2 reads FQGNSA. Trimming took 5 bases from V and 8 from J, leaving 12 bases between them.

V usage is TRBV2 and J usage is TRBJ2-1; D uncertain. This CDR3 has 13 amino acids. The V gene lost 7 bases and the J gene lost 8 bases, with 15 bases spanning the gap. CDR1 is SNHLY and CDR2 is FYNNEI in the germline V gene. CDR3 DNA: TGTGCCAGCATGACAAGTGGTGGAGATGAGCAGTTCTTC. Translating it yields CASMTSGGDEQFF. Together with reference TRBV2 and TRBJ2-1, the CDR3 gives the full variable domain: EPEVTQTPSHQVTQMGQEVILRCVPISNHLYFYWYRQILGQKVEFLVSFYNNEISEKSEIFDDQFSVERPDGSNFTLKIRSTKLEDSAMYFCASMTSGGDEQFFGPGTRLTVL.

Many counts were recorded for this clonotype. The chain recombines TRBV5-4 with TRBJ1-1, with TRBD1 matching over 9 bases. Unmatched junction bases numbered 9, after V lost 6 bases and J lost 6 bases. Germline loops: CDR1 SGHNT, CDR2 YYREEE (reference sequence). This CDR3 has 14 residues. The CDR3 loop reads CASTPNRGRSEAFF. The CDR3 nucleotides read TGTGCCAGCACCCCGAACAGGGGGCGATCTGAAGCTTTCTTT.

In the case of this clonotype: Sequence at one end of the junction differs from germline and may be a read error. CDR3 amino acids: CTSSYSGGAYNSPLHF. As DNA, the CDR3 is TGTACCAGCAGCTACTCCGGGGGCGCCTATAATTCACCCCTCCACTTT. The chain employs TRBV11-1 and TRBJ1-6; D perhaps matches TRBD1 (6 bases). CDR1 and CDR2 from the germline V gene are SGHAT and FQDESV (reference sequence). This CDR3 region has 16 residues.

The chain links TRBV11-2 to TRBJ2-7; 8 bases fit TRBD1. This CDR3 has 17 residues. CDR1 is SGHAT and CDR2 is FQNNGV in the germline V gene. J gave up 4 bases and V 1 base, and 12 bases lay outside the gene matches. Here the CDR3 DNA reads TGTGCCAGCAGCTTAGGAGCCCGGGACAGGTGGGAATACGAGCAGTACTTC. Its protein product is CASSLGARDRWEYEQYF.

The chain carries TRBV19 and TRBJ1-5, with 9 bases that match TRBD1. Looked up from germline, CDR1 is LNHDA and CDR2 is SQIVND (reference sequence). The CDR3 is 15 residues long. V shed 4 bases and J 7 bases; nucleotides not matched to a gene: 8. DNA of the CDR3: TGTGCCAGTAGTAAACGGACAGGGGATGGGCAGCCCCAGCATTTT. Its translation is CASSKRTGDGQPQHF.

This chain uses TRBV12-3 or TRBV12-4 with TRBJ1-5; 8 nucleotides align to TRBD1. Trimming took 3 bases from V and 7 from J; bases not matched to a gene: 5. This CDR3 has 14 amino acids. DNA of the CDR3: TGTGCCAGCAGTTTGACAGGGGCTCTACAGCCCCAGCATTTT. Amino acids: CASSLTGALQPQHF.

The chain has TRBV12-3 or TRBV12-4 and TRBJ1-2, with 7 bases lining up with TRBD1. The junction had 8 bases not matched to a gene; V was cut back by 6 bases and J by 4 bases. The CDR3 sequence is 14 residues long. Written as DNA, the CDR3 is TGTGCCAGCAGCCGGGTGACAGGGAGCTATGGCTACACCTTC. Its protein product is CASSRVTGSYGYTF.

The rearrangement joins TRBV25-1 to TRBJ2-1; D is undetermined. Germline loops: CDR1 MGHDK, CDR2 SYGVNS. This CDR3 spans 12 amino acids. V was clipped by 4 bases and J by 7 bases, with 8 bases between them. The CDR3 bases are TGTGCCAGCAGTGTCACTTCGAATGAGCAGTTCTTC. Protein: CASSVTSNEQFF. The full variable domain, completed using reference TRBV25-1 and TRBJ2-1, is EADIYQTPRYLVIGTGKKITLECSQTMGHDKMYWYQQDPGMELHLIHYSYGVNSTEKGDLSSESTVSRIRTEHFPLTLESARPSHTSQYLCASSVTSNEQFFGPGTRLTVL.

V usage is TRBV5-4 and J usage is TRBJ2-1; the match to TRBD2 covers 14 bases. This CDR3 has 17 amino acids. V shed 4 bases and J 6 bases; nucleotides not matched to a gene: 9. Germline CDR1 SGHNT, CDR2 YYREEE (reference sequence). The CDR3 DNA follows: TGTGCCAGCAGCCCGACTAGCGGGGGGGCCCTGCTCAATGAGCAGTTCTTC. Amino acid sequence: CASSPTSGGALLNEQFF.

This clonotype was seen at least ten times. The chain has TRBV7-2 and TRBJ2-2; unclear D gene. V shed 5 bases and J shed 1 base, with 8 bases lying between them. CDR1 SGHTA and CDR2 FQGNSA come from the germline V gene. This CDR3 contains 14 residues. CDR3 amino acids: CASSARRNTGELFF. CDR3 DNA: TGTGCCAGCAGCGCCCGGAGGAACACCGGGGAGCTGTTTTTT. Filled out from reference TRBV7-2 and TRBJ2-2, the complete variable domain reads GAGVSQSPSNKVTEKGKDVELRCDPISGHTALYWYRQSLGQGLEFLIYFQGNSAPDKSGLPSDRFSAERTGGSVSTLTIQRTQQEDSAVYLCASSARRNTGELFFGEGSRLTVL.

This clonotype was seen a few times. The CDR3 region is CASLGQGTGEGYGYTF. DNA for the CDR3: TGTGCCAGCCTAGGACAGGGGACGGGAGAGGGCTATGGCTACACCTTC. This chain joins TRBV12-3 or TRBV12-4 and TRBJ1-2; 9 nucleotides match TRBD1. The trim removed 8 bases at V and 4 bases at J, leaving 14 bases unmatched. The CDR3 sequence is 16 residues long.

The CDR3 protein is CASSFSHGGSDTQYF. The CDR3 DNA is TGTGCCAGCAGTTTTAGTCACGGCGGATCGGATACGCAGTATTTT. The V call is TRBV27, the J call TRBJ2-3; D ambiguous. Deletions cut 3 bases from V and 6 bases from J, with 16 bases between. In germline, CDR1 is MNHEY, CDR2 SMNVEV (reference sequence). This CDR3 is built from 15 residues.

This rearrangement joins TRBV4-1 to TRBJ2-7; D is uncertain. Trimming removed 0 bases from V and 4 bases from J, with 7 bases in between. The CDR3 covers 13 residues. The V gene's germline CDR1 is MGHRA and CDR2 YSYEKL. The DNA of the CDR3 is TGCGCCAGCAGCCAAGAACAAACTTACGAGCAGTACTTC. Amino acids: CASSQEQTYEQYF.

The V and J genes are TRBV5-5 and TRBJ2-5; perhaps TRBD1 as D (5 bases). Germline V gene sequence: CDR1 SGHKS, CDR2 YYEKEE (reference sequence). Trimming took off 1 base at V and 4 bases at J, with 14 bases between the two ends. The CDR3 is made up of 15 amino acids. In DNA form, the CDR3 reads TGTGCCAGCAGCTTGAGCAGGGTCAGTGGAGAGACCCAGTACTTC. It codes for CASSLSRVSGETQYF.

This clonotype has more than one count but fewer than ten. This chain connects TRBV28 to TRBJ1-2; D possibly corresponds to TRBD1 (6 bases). CDR3 length: 16 residues. Germline CDR1 and CDR2: MDHEN and SYDVKM. V was trimmed by 5 bases and J by 8 bases, leaving 24 bases between them. The CDR3 DNA is TGTGCCAGCAGTCCCCCGGGGGCAGCCGGGATAGGGGGCTACACCTTC. Protein sequence: CASSPPGAAGIGGYTF.

The chain links TRBV10-3 to TRBJ1-6, with D possibly TRBD1 on 5 matching bases. The ends were cut back, 8 bases at V and 5 bases at J, with 13 bases in the middle. Germline loops: CDR1 ENHRY, CDR2 SYGVKD. This CDR3 has 14 amino acids. The CDR3 sequence: CAISGFSDNSPLHF. In DNA form, the CDR3 reads TGTGCCATCTCAGGGTTTTCCGATAATTCACCCCTCCACTTT.

The gene calls are TRBV6-5 and TRBJ1-2; TRBD1 might be the D (5 bases). Between the trimmed V and J ends, which lost 6 bases and 7 bases, there was a span of 21 bases. Germline V gives CDR1 MNHEY, CDR2 SVGAGI. The CDR3 loop spans 15 amino acids. The CDR3 nucleotides are TGTGCCAGCAGGCCCGACAGACCCCTTCGGTCTGGCTACACCTTC. Protein product: CASRPDRPLRSGYTF.

This clonotype turned up a few times. The CDR3 coding sequence is TGTGCCAGCAGCTTAGGTAGCGGGAGATTGGGCGACGAGCAGTACTTC. As protein: CASSLGSGRLGDEQYF. The chain links TRBV7-2 to TRBJ2-7; 9 positions match TRBD2. V was pared by 1 base and J by 5 bases, with 9 bases of the junction left unmatched. Germline CDR1 SGHTA, CDR2 FQGNSA. CDR3 size: 16 residues.

The chain links TRBV12-3 or TRBV12-4 to TRBJ2-3, with 10 bases lining up with TRBD1. Trimming at V came to 5 bases and at J to 3 bases, leaving 2 bases not matched to a gene. The CDR3 covers 14 residues. The CDR3 region has the DNA TGTGCCAGCAGTGGGACAGGGGAGACAGATACGCAGTATTTT. This codes for CASSGTGETDTQYF.